This T cell receptor (beta chain) is drawn from a study of shared clonotypes between healthy human individuals. Replicate PCRs run on sorted subsets employed approximately 0.2 ug DNA, tens of thousands of T cell genomes. Method: immunoSEQ multiplex PCR; TCRdb's copy keeps in-frame clones and lacks some. This table has about 2 million clones, 85% to 95% appearing once. The clonotype was recovered from a man aged 18 to 35 in good health. The specimen was naive CD4+ T cells sorted from blood. Stated subset: CD45RA+ positively selected.

The CDR3 sequence is CASSDERRGFTDTQYF. Written as DNA, the CDR3 is TGTGCCAGCAGTGATGAGAGGCGGGGATTCACAGATACGCAGTATTTT. The chain couples TRBV25-1 to TRBJ2-3; D may be TRBD2 (6 bases). Germline CDR1 is MGHDK and CDR2 is SYGVNS. This CDR3 contains 16 residues. Trimming pared 3 bases from V and 2 bases from J, leaving 15 bases between.